This TCR beta chain was sequenced during a study of T cells after posttransplantation cyclophosphamide. This clone has a count of ten or more. Its target is not known. Clones were read by immunoSEQ multiplex PCR, and TCRdb kept only the in-frame ones, dropping some. Recorded here are 20,000 to 30,000 clones, none singletons. Peripheral blood was collected from the related graft donor on the marrow donation day. Study-level results: Donor-recipient repertoire similarity was low at 1-2 months, rising over year one. Recipient CMV seropositivity and CMV reactivation strongly tracked TRB clonality. Tissue-infiltrating T cells from skin or gut overlapped little with blood T cells.

This clonotype was obtained from a woman between 45 and 65 years old in good health, CMV-negative, and a related stem cell transplant donor. The sequenced sample was PBMCs.

DNA for the CDR3: TGTGCCATCAGTGAGCCCCGGACAGGGGGCAACTATGGCTACACCTTC. This gives the protein CAISEPRTGGNYGYTF. V and J are TRBV10-3 and TRBJ1-2; 11 bases agree with TRBD1. Trimming removed 2 bases from V and 2 bases from J; junction bases left unmatched: 4. Germline CDR1 ENHRY, CDR2 SYGVKD. This CDR3 has 16 amino acids.